A single sample is the source of the 14 T cell receptor beta chains below, sequenced in a study of graft-versus-host responses after intestinal transplantation. Repertoires were generated with immunoSEQ multiplex PCR, while TCRdb's copy carries only in-frame clones and drops some. This sample has more than 25,000 clones; approximately 93% occur once, and the top ten carry around 0.54%. The material was PBMCs, obtained 18 days after transplant. The source is a human patient who received an intestinal transplant, so some T cells may come from the graft donor.

The chain combines TRBV16 with TRBJ1-1; no clear D gene. CDR1 is KGHSY, CDR2 FQNENV, per germline. The CDR3 covers 11 residues. V dropped 5 bases and J dropped 0 bases, with 1 base sitting between them. The CDR3 DNA sequence: TGTGCCAGCAGCATGAACACTGAAGCTTTCTTT. As protein: CASSMNTEAFF.

V and J are TRBV7-3 and TRBJ2-1, with 8 bases that match TRBD1. Germline values: CDR1 SGHTA, CDR2 FQGTGA. The CDR3 length is 15 residues. V gave up 0 bases and J gave up 8 bases; unmatched junction bases: 6. CDR3 nucleotides: TGTGCCAGCAGCTTAACCGGACAGGGTTTCCATGAGCAGTTCTTC. Translated: CASSLTGQGFHEQFF.

V usage is TRBV12-5 and J usage is TRBJ1-2; TRBD1 matches at 7 bases. V shed 1 base, J shed 4 bases, and the junction held 0 bases outside the gene matches. Germline lookup yields CDR1 LGHNT and CDR2 FRNRAP. The CDR3 sequence is 13 residues long. The DNA of the CDR3 is TGTGCTAGTGGTTTGGGGACAGGCTATGGCTACACCTTC. Its protein product is CASGLGTGYGYTF.

The V and J genes are TRBV19 and TRBJ2-7; D is uncertain. V lost 5 bases to trimming and J lost 3 bases, with 14 bases between them. Germline CDR1 is LNHDA and CDR2 is SQIVND (reference sequence). The CDR3 length is 14 residues. CDR3 loop: CASSGRGLYYEQYF. The CDR3 coding sequence is TGTGCCAGTAGTGGGCGAGGTTTATACTACGAGCAGTACTTC.

This sequence joins TRBV27 and TRBJ2-7; TRBD2 is a possible D gene (5 bases). Deletions cut 6 bases from V and 6 bases from J, with 18 bases between. Germline loops: CDR1 MNHEY, CDR2 SMNVEV (reference sequence). This CDR3 contains 14 residues. CDR3 bases: TGTGCCAGCAGCCCCGGATTAGCGCGCAGCGAGCAGTACTTC. Its translation: CASSPGLARSEQYF.

The chain carries TRBV29-1 and TRBJ2-1; 8 bases are shared with TRBD2. This CDR3 contains 15 residues. V shed 3 bases and J 6 bases; nucleotides not matched to a gene: 10. CDR1 and CDR2 (germline): SQVTM, ANQGSEA. CDR3 nucleotides: TGCAGCGTTGAGGATGAAGCGGGGGAGATCAATGAGCAGTTCTTC. Translating gives CSVEDEAGEINEQFF.

With respect to this clone: Other DNA sequences in this specimen translate into the identical CDR3. V and J are TRBV30 and TRBJ1-2; D possibly corresponds to TRBD1 (5 bases). Trimming left V 0 bases short and J 8 bases short, with 7 bases between. Germline V gives CDR1 GTSNPN, CDR2 SVGIG (reference sequence). This CDR3 comprises 11 residues. DNA of the CDR3: TGTGCCTGGAGTGTGGGGGGAGGCTACACCTTC. Protein product: CAWSVGGGYTF.

The rearrangement links TRBV2 to TRBJ1-5; a possible D gene is TRBD1 (6 bases). Germline V gene sequence: CDR1 SNHLY, CDR2 FYNNEI. V shed 6 bases and J shed 5 bases, with 11 bases lying between them. CDR3 length: 13 residues. CDR3 coding DNA: TGTGCCAGCAGGGACAGAATAGATCAGCCCCAGCATTTT. Protein: CASRDRIDQPQHF.

V is TRBV11-2 and J is TRBJ2-3; TRBD2 aligns across 7 bases. The CDR3 extends over 14 amino acids. The germline CDR1 and CDR2 sequences are SGHAT and FQNNGV. J was trimmed by 4 bases and V by 10 bases; bases with no gene match: 11. The CDR3 nucleotides read TGTGCCATACCTTCCGGGGGGTCTCCAGATACGCAGTATTTT. It codes for CAIPSGGSPDTQYF.

The CDR3 here is CASSLVADTQYF. As DNA, the CDR3 is TGTGCCAGCAGCTTGGTGGCGGATACGCAGTATTTT. The chain links TRBV5-6 to TRBJ2-3; D is uncertain. The CDR3 has 12 residues. Looked up from germline, CDR1 is SGHDT and CDR2 is YYEEEE. Trimming stripped 0 bases from V and 6 bases from J, with 5 bases between.

The gene calls are TRBV27 and TRBJ1-1; 8 nucleotides align to TRBD1. V gave up 10 bases and J gave up 4 bases; unmatched junction bases: 11. The germline V gene encodes CDR1 MNHEY and CDR2 SMNVEV (reference sequence). The CDR3 runs to 14 residues. This CDR3 reads CATSAVTGGTEAFF. The DNA of the CDR3 is TGTGCCACCTCAGCTGTTACAGGGGGCACTGAAGCTTTCTTT.

This clone has a single count. The genes are TRBV6-6 and TRBJ1-1; 10 nucleotides line up with TRBD1. This CDR3 region has 14 residues. After removal of 7 bases from V and 1 base from J, the junction contained 3 bases not matched to a gene. In germline, CDR1 is MNHNY, CDR2 SVGAGI (reference sequence). CDR3 sequence reads: CASKGQGTNTEAFF. The CDR3 DNA follows: TGTGCCAGCAAGGGACAGGGGACGAACACTGAAGCTTTCTTT.

The chain links TRBV11-2 to TRBJ2-2; D call uncertain. Between the trimmed V and J ends, which lost 3 bases and 4 bases, there was a span of 6 bases. The CDR3 loop spans 13 amino acids. Germline CDR1 is SGHAT and CDR2 is FQNNGV. CDR3 bases: TGTGCCAGCAGCTTTAGGGTCACCGGGGAGCTGTTTTTT. Protein: CASSFRVTGELFF.

This clone came up once. The chain is built from TRBV5-4 and TRBJ2-1, with unresolved D. Germline values: CDR1 SGHNT, CDR2 YYREEE (reference sequence). The V end lost 0 bases, the J end lost 8 bases, and 12 bases lay between the germline ends. The CDR3 covers 14 residues. DNA for the CDR3: TGTGCCAGCAGCTTGGAACAGCCGACTCATGAGCAGTTCTTC. Its protein is CASSLEQPTHEQFF.